This T cell receptor (beta chain) was sequenced in a study of blood T cell repertoires in COVID-19. Per the original methods: Amplification from reference gene primers served as the basis for estimated nucleated cell counts. The repertoire was sequenced with immunoSEQ multiplex PCR; TCRdb's copy has only in-frame clones and lacks some. That table is the source of V, J and clone size, and D and trimming were worked out from the DNA. The sample lists 200,000 to 250,000 clones, 84% seen once, with roughly 2.4% in the top ten. CDR1 SGHDN and CDR2 FVKESK come from the germline V gene. The CDR3 is 13 residues long. V gave up 4 bases and J gave up 6 bases; unmatched junction bases: 3.

The TCR was taken from a woman aged 55-75 years with acute or convalescent COVID-19. V usage is TRBV14 and J usage is TRBJ1-2; 9 bases fit TRBD1. Sequencing was performed on peripheral blood. In DNA form, the CDR3 reads TGTGCCAGCAGCCCTAGGACAGGGGATGGCTACACCTTC. The encoded protein is CASSPRTGDGYTF.